This is a list of T cell receptor beta chains from one sample in a study of T-cell reconstitution after alpha-beta-depleted transplantation in children. TCRdb itself ran the PCR reads through MiXCR, one entry per CDR3 protein. The sample has over 200,000 distinct CDR3 sequences, under 13% seen once. Source: PBMCs, taken before TCRalphabeta/CD19-depleted stem cell transplant. All receptors derive from a child under two years old with acute myeloid leukemia, due to receive a stem cell transplant. The CDR3 runs from the conserved cysteine through the conserved F or W. A D gene is named only where the DNA matches it firmly. Clone size is shown for a subset of rows, as once, few, many or a class of expanded clone.

>many|TRBV18|TRBJ2-7|-
TGTGCCAGCTCACCAGGACAGTCATCCTACGAGCAGTACTTC
CASSPGQSSYEQYF
>many|TRBV5-6|TRBJ2-7|-
TGTGCCAGCAGCTTGGCCCCCGGGGGGCTTTTATACGAGCAGTACTTC
CASSLAPGGLLYEQYF
>-|TRBV4-2|TRBJ2-4|TRBD2
TGTGCCAGCAGCCACATAGCGGGAGGGCCGGCCAAAAACATTCAGTACTTC
CASSHIAGGPAKNIQYF
>-|TRBV6-5|TRBJ1-5|-
TGTGCCAGCAGTTACACCATAACCGAACAGCCCCAGCATTTT
CASSYTITEQPQHF
>many|TRBV7-8|TRBJ2-7|-
TGTGCCAGCAGCCAGCCCTGGGGGGACGTTCAAGCCTACGAGCAGTACTTC
CASSQPWGDVQAYEQYF
>few|TRBV10-2|TRBJ2-7|-
TGCGCCAGCAGTGAGTCTATTGGGGTGGGCGGAGCCCACGAGCAGTACTTC
CASSESIGVGGAHEQYF
>many|TRBV7-3|TRBJ2-5|TRBD2
TGTGCCAGCAGCTTAGGGGGGGACTCAATGAAGACCCAGTACTTC
CASSLGGDSMKTQYF
>few|TRBV12-3/TRBV12-4|TRBJ1-5|TRBD1
TGTGCCAGCAGAAAAGCAGGGGGCCCCCAGCATTTT
CASRKAGGPQHF
>many|TRBV6-6|TRBJ1-1|-
TGTGCCAGCAGCCCACAGGGAGGTGAAGCTTTCTTT
CASSPQGGEAFF
>-|TRBV30|TRBJ2-5|-
TGTGCCTGCAACAGGGGGGGAGAGACCCAGTACTTC
CACNRGGETQYF
>once|TRBV30|TRBJ1-5|-
TGTGCCTGGAGCAGTCTCAGGGCCAGCAATCAGCCCCAGCATTTT
CAWSSLRASNQPQHF
>many|TRBV12-3/TRBV12-4|TRBJ1-5|-
TGTGCCAGCAGTTACGACAGCATCAATCAGCCCCAGCATTTT
CASSYDSINQPQHF
>many|TRBV12-3/TRBV12-4|TRBJ2-1|TRBD1
TGTGCCAGCAAGCCGGGACAGGTGGACTCCTACAATGAGCAGTTCTTC
CASKPGQVDSYNEQFF
>many|TRBV7-8|TRBJ2-1|-
TGTGCCAGCGCTCTAGCGATCTACAATGAGCAGTTCTTC
CASALAIYNEQFF
>-|TRBV11-2|TRBJ2-1|TRBD2
TGTGCCAGCAGCCCGGGGGGTGTTTCCTACAATGAGCAGTTCTTC
CASSPGGVSYNEQFF
>many|TRBV29-1|TRBJ1-1|-
TGCAGCGTTGATCGGCGGGTCAACACTGAAGCTTTCTTT
CSVDRRVNTEAFF
>many|TRBV28|TRBJ2-1|TRBD2
TGTGCCAGCAGTCCCCCCCCCCACCGGACGCTAGCGGGAGGCTACAATGAGCAGTTCTTC
CASSPPPHRTLAGGYNEQFF
>-|TRBV4-2|TRBJ1-4|-
TGTGCCAGCAGCCAAGAGAGGACAGCTAATGAAAAACTGTTTTTT
CASSQERTANEKLFF
>few|TRBV5-1|TRBJ2-2|TRBD1
TGCGCCAGCAGATCCGGGACAGGGAGTCTAGAGCTGTTTTTT
CASRSGTGSLELFF
>few|TRBV5-1|TRBJ2-7|TRBD1
TGCGCCAGCAGCGGGACAGGCCTCTACGAGCAGTACTTC
CASSGTGLYEQYF
>many|TRBV12-3/TRBV12-4|TRBJ2-1|TRBD2
TGTGCCAGCAGAACCTATCGACTAGCGGGCTCCTACAATGAGCAGTTCTTC
CASRTYRLAGSYNEQFF
>many|TRBV5-6|TRBJ2-7|-
TGTGCCAGCAGCTTTGGTCGGCCGATATCCTACGAGCAGTACTTC
CASSFGRPISYEQYF
>-|TRBV7-3|TRBJ1-1|-
TGTGCCAGCAGTGGGGGGGCTGGTGAAGCTTTCTTT
CASSGGAGEAFF
>many|TRBV6-5|TRBJ1-2|TRBD1
TGTGCCAGCAGTTCATTAGACAGGGTCTATGGCTACACCTTC
CASSSLDRVYGYTF
>many|TRBV12-3/TRBV12-4|TRBJ2-7|-
TGTGCCAGCAGTTTCGGGAACGGGTACGAGCAGTACTTC
CASSFGNGYEQYF
>-|TRBV20-1|TRBJ2-7|TRBD2
TGCAGTGCCCCTCGAGCGCGGGGGACCTACGAGCAGTACTTC
CSAPRARGTYEQYF
>-|TRBV28|TRBJ2-7|-
TGTGCCAGCAGTTCGGGACCGATCTACGAGCAGTACTTC
CASSSGPIYEQYF
>many|TRBV3-1|TRBJ1-1|-
TGTGCCAGCAGCCAAATACGAGGGACCGTGAACACTGAAGCTTTCTTT
CASSQIRGTVNTEAFF
>many|TRBV5-1|TRBJ2-2|-
TGCGCCAGCAGCTTGGTAAGGGACGCGAACACCGGGGAGCTGTTTTTT
CASSLVRDANTGELFF
>many|TRBV24-1|TRBJ2-3|TRBD2
TGTGCCACCAGTAAAAGCGGGAGGACAGATACGCAGTATTTT
CATSKSGRTDTQYF
>many|TRBV5-1|TRBJ2-3|-
TGCGCCAGCAGCTTTCGACAGGACACAGATACGCAGTATTTT
CASSFRQDTDTQYF
>many|TRBV2|TRBJ2-2|-
TGTGCCAGCAGTGAGTGGGAATTAGTCGGGGAGCTGTTTTTT
CASSEWELVGELFF